The clone carrying this TCR beta chain was counted at least ten times. Its antigen is unidentified. V gave up 4 bases and J gave up 2 bases, with 6 bases separating them. Germline V gene data show CDR1 as GTSNPN and CDR2 as SVGIG (reference sequence). The CDR3 extends over 13 amino acids. The data derive from a study of T cells in Graves' hyperthyroidism and ophthalmopathy. For the study at large: Peripheral blood was drawn at first diagnosis, prior to all treatment.

The source material, RNA transcripts, was used to amplify TCR beta CDR3 regions. The study used the HTBI primer set for a first-round RT-PCR of the TCR CDR3. TCRdb ran MiXCR on the multiplex PCR reads and lists one entry per CDR3 protein. The table lists about 400,000 distinct CDR3 sequences, roughly 15% of them singletons. Study-level results: Blood also carried most thyroid clonotypes expanded above 0.001.

The chain combines TRBV30 with TRBJ2-6, with D perhaps TRBD1 (6 bases). Source material: blood. The origin of this receptor is a young woman with Graves' ophthalmopathy. This CDR3 reads CAWNRAGANVLTF. CDR3 DNA: TGTGCCTGGAACAGGGCTGGGGCCAACGTCCTGACTTTC.